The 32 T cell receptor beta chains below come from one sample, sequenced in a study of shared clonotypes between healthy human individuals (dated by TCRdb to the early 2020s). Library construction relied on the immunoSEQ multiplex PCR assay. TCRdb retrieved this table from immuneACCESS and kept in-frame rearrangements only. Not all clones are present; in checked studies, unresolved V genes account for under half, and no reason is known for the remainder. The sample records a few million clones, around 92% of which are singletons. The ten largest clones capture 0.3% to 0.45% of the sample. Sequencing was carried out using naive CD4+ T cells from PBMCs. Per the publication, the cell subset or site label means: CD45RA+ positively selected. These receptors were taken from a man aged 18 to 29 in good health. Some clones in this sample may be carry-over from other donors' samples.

CDR3 in DNA: TGTGCCAGCAGTGACTCTAGCGGGAAAATCTCCACAGATACGCAGTATTTT. The encoded protein is CASSDSSGKISTDTQYF. The V call is TRBV25-1, the J call TRBJ2-3; 9 positions match TRBD2. The germline V gene has CDR1 MGHDK and CDR2 SYGVNS. There are 17 residues in the CDR3. V was clipped by 3 bases and J by 2 bases; unmatched bases: 9.

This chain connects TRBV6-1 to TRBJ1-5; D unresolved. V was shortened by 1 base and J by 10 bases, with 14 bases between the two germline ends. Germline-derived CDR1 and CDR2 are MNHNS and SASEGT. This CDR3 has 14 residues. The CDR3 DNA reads TGTGCCAGCAGTGAAGGTGGACGGACGATACCCCAGCATTTT. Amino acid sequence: CASSEGGRTIPQHF.

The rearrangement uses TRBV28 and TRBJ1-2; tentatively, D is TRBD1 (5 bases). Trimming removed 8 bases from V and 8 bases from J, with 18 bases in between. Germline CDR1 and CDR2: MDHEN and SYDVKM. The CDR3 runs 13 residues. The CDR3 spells CASYHGDSRGYTF. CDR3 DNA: TGTGCCAGCTATCATGGGGACTCCCGGGGCTACACCTTC.

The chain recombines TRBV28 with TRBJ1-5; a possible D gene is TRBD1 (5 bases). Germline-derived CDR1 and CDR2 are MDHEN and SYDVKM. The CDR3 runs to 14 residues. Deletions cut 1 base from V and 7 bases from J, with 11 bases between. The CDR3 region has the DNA TGTGCCAGCAGTTTATCAGGGAGTCAACAGCCCCAGCATTTT. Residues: CASSLSGSQQPQHF.

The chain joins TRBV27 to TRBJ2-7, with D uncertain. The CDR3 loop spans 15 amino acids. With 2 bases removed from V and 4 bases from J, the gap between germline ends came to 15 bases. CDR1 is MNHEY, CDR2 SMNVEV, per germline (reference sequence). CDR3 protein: CASSLRYTVPYEQYF. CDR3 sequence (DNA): TGTGCCAGCAGTTTACGCTACACAGTTCCATACGAGCAGTACTTC.

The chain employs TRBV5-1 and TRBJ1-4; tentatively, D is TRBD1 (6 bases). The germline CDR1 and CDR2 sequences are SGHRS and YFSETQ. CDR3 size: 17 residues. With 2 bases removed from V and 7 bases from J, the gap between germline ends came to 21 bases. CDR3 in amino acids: CASSFRQVLNPGEKLFF. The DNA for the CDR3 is TGCGCCAGCAGCTTCCGACAGGTGTTGAACCCGGGTGAAAAACTGTTTTTT. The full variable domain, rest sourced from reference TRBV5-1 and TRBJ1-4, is KAGVTQTPRYLIKTRGQQVTLSCSPISGHRSVSWYQQTPGQGLQFLFEYFSETQRNKGNFPGRFSGRQFSNSRSEMNVSTLELGDSALYLCASSFRQVLNPGEKLFFGSGTQLSVL.

CDR3 sequence reads: CASSILRDYGYTF. In nucleotides, the CDR3 is TGTGCCAGTAGTATTCTCAGGGACTATGGCTACACCTTC. The rearrangement links TRBV19 to TRBJ1-2; D is perhaps TRBD1 (5 bases). V was clipped by 3 bases and J by 3 bases, with 8 bases between them. The length of the CDR3 is 13 residues. Germline CDR1 LNHDA, CDR2 SQIVND (reference sequence).

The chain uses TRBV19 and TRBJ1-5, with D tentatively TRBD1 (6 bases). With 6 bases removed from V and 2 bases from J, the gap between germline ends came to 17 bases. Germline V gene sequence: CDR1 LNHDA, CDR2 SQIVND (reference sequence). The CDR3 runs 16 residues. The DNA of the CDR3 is TGTGCCAGTAGGGGACAAATAGGTTACGGCAATCAGCCCCAGCATTTT. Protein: CASRGQIGYGNQPQHF.

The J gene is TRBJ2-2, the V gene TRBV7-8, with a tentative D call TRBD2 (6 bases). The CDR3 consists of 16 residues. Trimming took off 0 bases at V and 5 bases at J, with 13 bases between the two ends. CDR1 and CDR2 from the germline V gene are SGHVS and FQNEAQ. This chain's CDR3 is CASSLARGWGTGELFF. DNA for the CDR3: TGTGCCAGCAGCTTAGCGCGGGGATGGGGGACCGGGGAGCTGTTTTTT.

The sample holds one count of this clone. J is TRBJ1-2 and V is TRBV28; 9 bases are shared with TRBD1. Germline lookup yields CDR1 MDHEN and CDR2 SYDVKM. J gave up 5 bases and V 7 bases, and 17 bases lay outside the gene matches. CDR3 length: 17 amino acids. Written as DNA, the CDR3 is TGTGCCAGCACTGAATCCCCGGGACAGGGAAAGAGGTATGGCTACACCTTC. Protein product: CASTESPGQGKRYGYTF.

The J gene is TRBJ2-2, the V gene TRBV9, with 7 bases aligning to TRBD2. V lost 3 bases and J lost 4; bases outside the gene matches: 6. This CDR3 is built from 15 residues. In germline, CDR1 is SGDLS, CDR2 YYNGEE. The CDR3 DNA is TGTGCCAGCAGCGCGGGACTAAGGTCCACCGGGGAGCTGTTTTTT. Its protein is CASSAGLRSTGELFF. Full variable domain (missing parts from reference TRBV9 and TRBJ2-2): DSGVTQTPKHLITATGQRVTLRCSPRSGDLSVYWYQQSLDQGLQFLIQYYNGEERAKGNILERFSAQQFPDLHSELNLSSLELGDSALYFCASSAGLRSTGELFFGEGSRLTVL.

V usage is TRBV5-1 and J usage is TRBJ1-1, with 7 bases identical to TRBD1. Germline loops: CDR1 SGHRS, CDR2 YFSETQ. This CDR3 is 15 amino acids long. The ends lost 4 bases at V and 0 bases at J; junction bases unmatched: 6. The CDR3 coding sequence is TGCGCCAGCAGCCACGGACAGGACGTGAACACTGAAGCTTTCTTT. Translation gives CASSHGQDVNTEAFF. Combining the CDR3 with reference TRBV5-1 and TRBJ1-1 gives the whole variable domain KAGVTQTPRYLIKTRGQQVTLSCSPISGHRSVSWYQQTPGQGLQFLFEYFSETQRNKGNFPGRFSGRQFSNSRSEMNVSTLELGDSALYLCASSHGQDVNTEAFFGQGTRLTVV.

CDR3 sequence: CASDRQGSYNEQFF. The CDR3 DNA reads as TGTGCCAGCGATCGACAGGGCTCCTACAATGAGCAGTTCTTC. The chain is built from TRBV19 and TRBJ2-1; 7 bases line up with TRBD1. Germline V gene lookup returns CDR1 LNHDA and CDR2 SQIVND (reference sequence). V lost 9 bases, J lost 0 bases, and 5 bases stayed unmatched. The CDR3 contains 14 residues.

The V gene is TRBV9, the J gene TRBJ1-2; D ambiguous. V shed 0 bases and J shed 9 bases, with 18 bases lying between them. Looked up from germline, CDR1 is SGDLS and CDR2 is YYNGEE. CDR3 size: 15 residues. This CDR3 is CASSVAPVARLSYTF. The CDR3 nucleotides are TGTGCCAGCAGCGTAGCCCCAGTGGCACGGTTAAGCTACACCTTC.

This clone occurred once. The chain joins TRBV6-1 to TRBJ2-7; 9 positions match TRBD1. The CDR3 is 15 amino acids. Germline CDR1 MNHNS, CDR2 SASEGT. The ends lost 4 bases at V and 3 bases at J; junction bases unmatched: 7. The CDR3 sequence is CASSVPGQGYYEQYF. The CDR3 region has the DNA TGTGCCAGCAGTGTTCCGGGACAGGGATACTACGAGCAGTACTTC.

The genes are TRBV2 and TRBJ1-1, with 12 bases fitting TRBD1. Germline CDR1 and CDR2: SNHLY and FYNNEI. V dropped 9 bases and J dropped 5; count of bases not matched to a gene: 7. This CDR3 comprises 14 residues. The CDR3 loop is CASGTGGRYTEAFF. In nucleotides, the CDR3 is TGTGCCAGTGGGACAGGGGGCAGATATACTGAAGCTTTCTTT. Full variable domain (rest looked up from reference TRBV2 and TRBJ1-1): EPEVTQTPSHQVTQMGQEVILRCVPISNHLYFYWYRQILGQKVEFLVSFYNNEISEKSEIFDDQFSVERPDGSNFTLKIRSTKLEDSAMYFCASGTGGRYTEAFFGQGTRLTVV.

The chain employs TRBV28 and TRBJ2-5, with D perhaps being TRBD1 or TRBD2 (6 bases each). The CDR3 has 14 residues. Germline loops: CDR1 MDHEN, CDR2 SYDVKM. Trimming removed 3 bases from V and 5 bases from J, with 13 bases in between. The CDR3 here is CASSLRRRGETQYF. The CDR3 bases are TGTGCCAGCAGTTTGCGGAGGAGGGGGGAGACCCAGTACTTC.

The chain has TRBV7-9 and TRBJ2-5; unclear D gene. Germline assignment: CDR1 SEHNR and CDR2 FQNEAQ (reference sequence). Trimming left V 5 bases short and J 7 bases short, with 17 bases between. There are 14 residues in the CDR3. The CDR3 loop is CASSPLSPPMTQYF. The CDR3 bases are TGTGCCAGCAGCCCTTTATCCCCCCCCATGACCCAGTACTTC.

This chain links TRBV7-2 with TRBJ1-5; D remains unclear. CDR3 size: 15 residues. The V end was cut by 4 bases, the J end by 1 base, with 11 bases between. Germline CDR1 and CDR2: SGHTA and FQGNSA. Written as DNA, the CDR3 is TGTGCCAGCAGCTCAAGGACCCGAAGCAATCAGCCCCAGCATTTT. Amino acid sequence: CASSSRTRSNQPQHF. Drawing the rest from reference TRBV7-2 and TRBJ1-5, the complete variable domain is GAGVSQSPSNKVTEKGKDVELRCDPISGHTALYWYRQSLGQGLEFLIYFQGNSAPDKSGLPSDRFSAERTGGSVSTLTIQRTQQEDSAVYLCASSSRTRSNQPQHFGDGTRLSIL.

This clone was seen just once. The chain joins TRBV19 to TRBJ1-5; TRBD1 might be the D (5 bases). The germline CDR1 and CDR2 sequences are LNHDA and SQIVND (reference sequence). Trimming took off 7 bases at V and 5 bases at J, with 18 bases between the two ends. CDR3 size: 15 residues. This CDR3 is CASNVGTPTYQPQHF. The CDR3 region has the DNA TGTGCCAGTAACGTCGGGACGCCTACGTATCAGCCCCAGCATTTT.

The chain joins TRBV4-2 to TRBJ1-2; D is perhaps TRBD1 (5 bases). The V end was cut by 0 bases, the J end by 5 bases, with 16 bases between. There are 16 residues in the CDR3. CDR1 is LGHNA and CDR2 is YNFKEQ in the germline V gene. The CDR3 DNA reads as TGTGCCAGCAGCCAAGATCAATCAAGGAGGGGTTATGGCTACACCTTC. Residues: CASSQDQSRRGYGYTF.

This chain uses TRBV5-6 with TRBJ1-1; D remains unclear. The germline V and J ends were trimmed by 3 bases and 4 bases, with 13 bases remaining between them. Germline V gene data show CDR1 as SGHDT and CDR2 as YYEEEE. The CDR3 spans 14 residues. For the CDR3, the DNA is TGTGCCAGCAGCTCGGGTGTGAAGGGCACTGAAGCTTTCTTT. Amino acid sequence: CASSSGVKGTEAFF.

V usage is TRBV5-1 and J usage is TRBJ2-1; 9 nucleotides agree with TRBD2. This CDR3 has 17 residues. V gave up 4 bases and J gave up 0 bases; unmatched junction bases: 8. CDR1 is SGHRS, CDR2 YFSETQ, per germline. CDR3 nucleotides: TGCGCCAGCAGCCCACCCAAGACTAGCGGCTCCTACAATGAGCAGTTCTTC. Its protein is CASSPPKTSGSYNEQFF.

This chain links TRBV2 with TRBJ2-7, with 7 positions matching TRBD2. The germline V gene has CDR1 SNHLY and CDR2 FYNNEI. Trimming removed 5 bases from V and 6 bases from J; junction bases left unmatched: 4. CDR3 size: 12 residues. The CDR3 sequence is CASSTSDREQYF. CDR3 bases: TGTGCCAGCAGTACTAGCGATCGCGAGCAGTACTTC.

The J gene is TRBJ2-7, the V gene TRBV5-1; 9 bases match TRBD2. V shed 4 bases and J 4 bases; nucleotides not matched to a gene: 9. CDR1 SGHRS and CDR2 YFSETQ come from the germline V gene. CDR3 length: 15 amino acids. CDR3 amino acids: CASSPIAGVGYEQYF. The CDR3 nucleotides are TGCGCCAGCAGCCCAATAGCGGGAGTAGGGTACGAGCAGTACTTC.

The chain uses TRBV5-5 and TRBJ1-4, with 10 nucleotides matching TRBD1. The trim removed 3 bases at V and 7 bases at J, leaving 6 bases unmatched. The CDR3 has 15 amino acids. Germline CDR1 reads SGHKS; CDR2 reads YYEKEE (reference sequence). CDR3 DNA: TGTGCCAGCAGCTCACCCGGGACAGGGGTTGAAAAACTGTTTTTT. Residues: CASSSPGTGVEKLFF.

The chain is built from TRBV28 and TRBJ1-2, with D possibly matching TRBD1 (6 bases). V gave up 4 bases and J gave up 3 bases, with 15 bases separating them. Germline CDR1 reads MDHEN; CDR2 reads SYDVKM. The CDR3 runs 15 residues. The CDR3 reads CASSSALQGHYGYTF. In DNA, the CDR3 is TGTGCCAGCAGTTCCGCCCTACAGGGTCACTATGGCTACACCTTC.

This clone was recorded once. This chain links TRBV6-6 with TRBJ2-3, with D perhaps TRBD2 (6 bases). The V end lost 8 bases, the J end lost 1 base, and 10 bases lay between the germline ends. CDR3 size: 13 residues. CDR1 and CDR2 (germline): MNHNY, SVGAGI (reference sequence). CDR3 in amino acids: CASGGKGTDTQYF. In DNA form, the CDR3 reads TGTGCCAGCGGGGGGAAGGGCACAGATACGCAGTATTTT.

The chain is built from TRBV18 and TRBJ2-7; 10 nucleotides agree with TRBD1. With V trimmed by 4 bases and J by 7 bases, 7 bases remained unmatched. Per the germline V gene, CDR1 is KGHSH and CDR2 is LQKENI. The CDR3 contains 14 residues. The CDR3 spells CASSRTGGLEEQYF. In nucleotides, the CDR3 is TGTGCCAGCTCACGGACAGGGGGGTTAGAGGAGCAGTACTTC.

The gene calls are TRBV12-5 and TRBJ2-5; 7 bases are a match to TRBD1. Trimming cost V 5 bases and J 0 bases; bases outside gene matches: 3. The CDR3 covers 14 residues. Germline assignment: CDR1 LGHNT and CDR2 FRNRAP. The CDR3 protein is CASGPGTDQETQYF. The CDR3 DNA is TGTGCTAGTGGTCCGGGGACAGACCAAGAGACCCAGTACTTC.

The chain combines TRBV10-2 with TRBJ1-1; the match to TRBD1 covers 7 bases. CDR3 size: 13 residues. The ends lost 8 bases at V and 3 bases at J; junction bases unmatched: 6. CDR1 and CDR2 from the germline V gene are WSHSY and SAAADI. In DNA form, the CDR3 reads TGCGCCAGCGTGACACAGGGGTACACTGAAGCTTTCTTT. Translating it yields CASVTQGYTEAFF.

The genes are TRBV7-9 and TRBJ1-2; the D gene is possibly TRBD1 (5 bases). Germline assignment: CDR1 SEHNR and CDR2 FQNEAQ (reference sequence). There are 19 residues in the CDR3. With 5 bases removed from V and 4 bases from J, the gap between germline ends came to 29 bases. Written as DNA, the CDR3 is TGTGCCAGCAGCCTAGTGGATTGTGCAGGGCGGCAGGCCTTCTATGGCTACACCTTC. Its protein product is CASSLVDCAGRQAFYGYTF.